This paragraph covers one T cell receptor (beta chain) sequence. Profiled with immunoSEQ multiplex PCR; TCRdb holds only in-frame clones, not every one. The table lists 150,000 to 200,000 clones, more than 85% of them singletons, with 2.5% to 3% in the top ten. The data were obtained in a study of blood T cell repertoires in COVID-19. About the study: Sites across the United States, Italy and Spain contributed samples from acute and convalescent COVID-19. Sources were T cells, B-cell-depleted T cells, or PBMCs; the material itself was cDNA or gDNA.

In germline, CDR1 is MGHDK, CDR2 SYGVNS. The CDR3 runs 12 residues. The V end lost 4 bases, the J end lost 11 bases, and 12 bases lay between the germline ends. This clonotype originated in a woman younger than 45 with active or convalescent COVID-19. This sequence joins TRBV25-1 and TRBJ2-1, with D maybe TRBD2 (6 bases). Source material: peripheral blood. The CDR3 reads CASSVGLFKQFF. In DNA, the CDR3 is TGTGCCAGCAGTGTGGGACTCTTCAAGCAGTTCTTC.